The 4 T cell receptor beta chains in this list originate from one sample, sequenced in a study of cytomegalovirus exposure and HLA in healthy donors. PCR used 60 Vbeta primers and 13 Jbeta primers. Sequencing used immunoSEQ multiplex PCR; TCRdb keeps in-frame clones, though not all of them. The sample has about 140,000 clones, 70% to 85% seen once. Sequenced sample: PBMCs. These receptors were taken from a man aged 40-55 years in good health and CMV-seronegative.

CDR3 nucleotide sequence: TGTGCCAGCAGCTCATCGGTCGCTGAAGCTTTCTTT. Translation gives CASSSSVAEAFF. The chain uses TRBV7-9 and TRBJ1-1; unclear D gene. Trimming stripped 4 bases from V and 6 bases from J, with 9 bases between. This CDR3 spans 12 amino acids. Germline assignment: CDR1 SEHNR and CDR2 FQNEAQ (reference sequence).

The chain joins TRBV19 to TRBJ2-3, with TRBD2 matching 7 bases. Germline V gene sequence: CDR1 LNHDA, CDR2 SQIVND (reference sequence). The V segment lost 5 bases and the J segment 9 bases; nucleotides outside the gene matches: 20. The CDR3 consists of 17 residues. The CDR3 loop is CASSVLRGVSGEKTQYF. For the CDR3, the DNA is TGTGCCAGTAGTGTGCTTCGGGGGGTTTCGGGGGAGAAGACGCAGTATTTT.

This clone occurred a few times. The J gene is TRBJ2-3, the V gene TRBV7-6; 12 bases fit TRBD2. V shed 1 base, J shed 3 bases, and the junction held 5 bases outside the gene matches. Germline CDR1 is SGHVS and CDR2 is FNYEAQ. The CDR3 has 17 amino acids. Here the CDR3 DNA reads TGTGCCAGCAGCTTAGGTCCGCTAGCGGGAGGGACAGATACGCAGTATTTT. This gives the protein CASSLGPLAGGTDTQYF.

The chain employs TRBV6-5 and TRBJ2-5, with D unresolved. The CDR3 spans 15 residues. Germline lookup yields CDR1 MNHEY and CDR2 SVGAGI. V gave up 6 bases and J gave up 0 bases, with 14 bases separating them. The CDR3 region has the DNA TGTGCCAGCAGGCCCCGGTACAGTTACCAAGAGACCCAGTACTTC. This codes for CASRPRYSYQETQYF.